These 18 T cell receptor beta chains share one sample of origin, sequenced in a study of T cell changes during pregnancy in multiple sclerosis. The data were produced by immunoSEQ multiplex PCR, yet TCRdb's version contains in-frame clones alone and is incomplete. The table has roughly 72,000 clones, roughly nine tenths seen once. Sample: peripheral blood, taken in the first trimester of pregnancy. All receptors come from a female donor in good health, enrolled as a control in a pregnancy study.

The chain has TRBV28 and TRBJ2-7; TRBD1 matches 8 bases. This CDR3 has 15 amino acids. Germline V gene data show CDR1 as MDHEN and CDR2 as SYDVKM. J was trimmed by 3 bases and V by 8 bases; bases with no gene match: 12. CDR3 loop: CASGLGDRIYYEQYF. CDR3 DNA sequence: TGTGCCAGCGGCTTAGGGGACAGGATATACTACGAGCAGTACTTC.

The gene calls are TRBV5-1 and TRBJ2-7; a possible D gene is TRBD2 (6 bases). The CDR3 length is 14 residues. V was trimmed by 2 bases and J by 3 bases, leaving 12 bases between them. The germline CDR1 and CDR2 sequences are SGHRS and YFSETQ. The CDR3 loop is CASSLNRGSYEQYF. The CDR3 DNA sequence: TGCGCCAGCAGCTTAAATCGGGGGAGCTACGAGCAGTACTTC. Filled out from reference TRBV5-1 and TRBJ2-7, the complete variable domain reads KAGVTQTPRYLIKTRGQQVTLSCSPISGHRSVSWYQQTPGQGLQFLFEYFSETQRNKGNFPGRFSGRQFSNSRSEMNVSTLELGDSALYLCASSLNRGSYEQYFGPGTRLTVT.

The chain links TRBV5-6 to TRBJ2-7, with D possibly TRBD1 on 5 matching bases. V lost 0 bases, J lost 4 bases, and 17 bases lay in between. Germline CDR1 and CDR2: SGHDT and YYEEEE. The CDR3 runs 16 residues. The CDR3 reads CASSLGNGQAVYEQYF. The DNA of the CDR3 is TGTGCCAGCAGCTTGGGCAATGGACAAGCCGTATACGAGCAGTACTTC.

The chain couples TRBV7-9 to TRBJ1-5; the match to TRBD1 covers 9 bases. The CDR3 is 15 amino acids. The junction had 2 bases not matched to a gene; V was cut back by 1 base and J by 4 bases. The germline CDR1 and CDR2 sequences are SEHNR and FQNEAQ (reference sequence). The CDR3 loop is CASSLVGTGNQPQHF. The CDR3 DNA reads TGTGCCAGCAGCTTAGTCGGGACAGGGAATCAGCCCCAGCATTTT.

For the CDR3, the DNA is TGCGCCAGCAGTTTAAACCAGGGGAACTATGGCTACACCTTC. Residues: CASSLNQGNYGYTF. The chain joins TRBV5-1 to TRBJ1-2, with TRBD1 as a possible D gene (6 bases). The CDR3 contains 14 residues. Germline V gene sequence: CDR1 SGHRS, CDR2 YFSETQ. The V and J ends lost 5 bases and 2 bases respectively, with 13 bases between them.

The rearrangement joins TRBV2 to TRBJ2-7, with TRBD1 matching 9 bases. Germline CDR1 reads SNHLY; CDR2 reads FYNNEI. V was clipped by 6 bases and J by 2 bases; unmatched bases: 5. The CDR3 is 14 amino acids. The CDR3 coding sequence is TGTGCCAGCAGCGGCGGGGACAGGGCCTACGAGCAGTACTTC. Translating it yields CASSGGDRAYEQYF.

The rearrangement uses TRBV5-1 and TRBJ2-5, with 7 bases matching TRBD2. CDR1 and CDR2 (germline): SGHRS, YFSETQ. This CDR3 is built from 17 residues. V dropped 3 bases and J dropped 5; count of bases not matched to a gene: 16. The CDR3 DNA follows: TGCGCCAGCAGCTCAAGAATCGCTAGCGGTGAGAGGGAGACCCAGTACTTC. Translating gives CASSSRIASGERETQYF. Together with reference TRBV5-1 and TRBJ2-5, the CDR3 gives the full variable domain: KAGVTQTPRYLIKTRGQQVTLSCSPISGHRSVSWYQQTPGQGLQFLFEYFSETQRNKGNFPGRFSGRQFSNSRSEMNVSTLELGDSALYLCASSSRIASGERETQYFGPGTRLLVL.

A word on this clone: One end of the junction does not line up with germline, which may come from a read error. The chain is built from TRBV7-2 and TRBJ1-2, with no clear D. Looked up from germline, CDR1 is SGHTA and CDR2 is FQGNSA. The CDR3 is made up of 12 amino acids. Here the CDR3 reads CASSHDFAGCAF. CDR3 DNA: TGTGCCAGCAGCCATGATTTTGCCGGTTGCGCCTTC.

This chain connects TRBV7-8 to TRBJ2-7; TRBD1 is a possible D gene (5 bases). Trimming took off 0 bases at V and 0 bases at J, with 9 bases between the two ends. This CDR3 has 15 residues. Germline V lookup: CDR1 SGHVS, CDR2 FQNEAQ. The CDR3 nucleotides are TGTGCCAGCAGCTTAGCGCAGGGCTTCTCCTACGAGCAGTACTTC. This translates into CASSLAQGFSYEQYF.

For the CDR3, the DNA is TGTGCCAGCAGACCCGCGGGGGGTTACAATGAGCAGTTCTTC. Amino acids: CASRPAGGYNEQFF. The chain joins TRBV6-5 to TRBJ2-1, with 8 nucleotides matching TRBD2. Unmatched junction bases numbered 5, after V lost 6 bases and J lost 4 bases. Germline-derived CDR1 and CDR2 are MNHEY and SVGAGI. This CDR3 comprises 14 residues.

In its sample, this clone was seen a few times. V gene TRBV18 combines with J gene TRBJ1-2; TRBD1 aligns across 9 bases. Germline V gene lookup returns CDR1 KGHSH and CDR2 LQKENI. Losses at the gene ends were 2 bases for V and 8 bases for J; bases not matched to a gene: 3. The CDR3 contains 13 residues. The CDR3, as DNA: TGTGCCAGCTCACCAAACAGGGGGCAGGGCTACACCTTC. Protein: CASSPNRGQGYTF. Full variable domain (missing parts from reference TRBV18 and TRBJ1-2): NAGVMQNPRHLVRRRGQEARLRCSPMKGHSHVYWYRQLPEEGLKFMVYLQKENIIDESGMPKERFSAEFPKEGPSILRIQQVVRGDSAAYFCASSPNRGQGYTFGSGTRLTVV.

J is TRBJ1-3 and V is TRBV9; a weak D match, TRBD1 (5 bases). This CDR3 region has 15 residues. Deletions cut 0 bases from V and 2 bases from J, with 9 bases between. Germline values: CDR1 SGDLS, CDR2 YYNGEE. The CDR3, as DNA: TGTGCCAGCAGCGTAGGGGGCGCCCCTGGAAACACCATATATTTT. Its protein is CASSVGGAPGNTIYF.

The chain links TRBV19 to TRBJ2-3; 8 bases agree with TRBD1. Germline V CDR1 and CDR2: LNHDA, SQIVND (reference sequence). The CDR3 is 14 residues long. Trimming at V came to 8 bases and at J to 1 base, leaving 5 bases not matched to a gene. CDR3 sequence (DNA): TGTGCCAGTTGGTCGGGACAGGGCACAGATACGCAGTATTTT. Its translation: CASWSGQGTDTQYF.

For the CDR3, the DNA is TGTGCCAGTAGTATCAATAGTTTGCGGGACACTGAAGCTTTCTTT. As protein: CASSINSLRDTEAFF. The chain joins TRBV19 to TRBJ1-1, with no clear D. There are 15 residues in the CDR3. Trimming took 3 bases from V and 3 from J, leaving 14 bases between them. Per germline, CDR1 LNHDA and CDR2 SQIVND (reference sequence).

This clone was seen just once. The genes are TRBV7-7 and TRBJ2-5, with D possibly being TRBD2 (5 bases). The CDR3 spans 10 residues. CDR1 SSHAT and CDR2 FNYEAQ come from the germline V gene (reference sequence). The CDR3 DNA reads TGTGCTAGCGCGGGAGAGACCCAGTACTTC. Translated, it gives CASAGETQYF.

The rearrangement uses TRBV6-5 and TRBJ1-5; TRBD1 aligns across 9 bases. The CDR3 is 15 residues long. CDR1 and CDR2 from the germline V gene are MNHEY and SVGAGI. The trim removed 5 bases at V and 4 bases at J, leaving 6 bases unmatched. CDR3 region: CASSRDRATNQPQHF. CDR3 DNA: TGTGCCAGCAGTCGGGACAGGGCAACAAATCAGCCCCAGCATTTT.

This chain connects TRBV19 to TRBJ2-7; tentative D call: TRBD2 (6 bases). CDR3 size: 15 residues. The germline CDR1 and CDR2 sequences are LNHDA and SQIVND (reference sequence). Trimming left V 3 bases short and J 0 bases short, with 12 bases between. The CDR3 DNA sequence: TGTGCCAGTAGTATCCGGGACTCCAGCTCCTACGAGCAGTACTTC. Residues: CASSIRDSSSYEQYF. Full variable domain (rest looked up from reference TRBV19 and TRBJ2-7): DGGITQSPKYLFRKEGQNVTLSCEQNLNHDAMYWYRQDPGQGLRLIYYSQIVNDFQKGDIAEGYSVSREKKESFPLTVTSAQKNPTAFYLCASSIRDSSSYEQYFGPGTRLTVT.

This chain uses TRBV6-1 with TRBJ2-3; D is uncertain. Per the germline V gene, CDR1 is MNHNS and CDR2 is SASEGT. Between the trimmed V and J ends, which lost 6 bases and 1 base, there was a span of 11 bases. CDR3 length: 14 residues. CDR3 nucleotide sequence: TGTGCCAGCAGGGCCGGGTGGGGCACAGATACGCAGTATTTT. It encodes CASRAGWGTDTQYF.